These T cell receptor beta chains were read from a single sample in a study of resident and recirculating memory T cells in vitiligo. Only in-frame clones appear in the TCRdb table, and some are missing; sequencing was by immunoSEQ multiplex PCR. Here the sample spans around 38,000 clones, about 90% being singletons. What was sequenced was blood. These receptors all come from a male donor with vitiligo. The CDR3 runs from the conserved cysteine through the conserved F or W. A D gene is named only where the DNA matches it firmly. Some rows mark clone size as missing; the rest say once, few, many or name a class of expanded clone.

d_gene	v_gene	abundance	j_gene	CDR3nt	CDR3aa
.	TRBV4-2	.	TRBJ2-7	TGTGCCAGCAGCCAAGATGGGCAGACCTACGAGCAGTACTTC	CASSQDGQTYEQYF
.	TRBV9	.	TRBJ1-1	TGTGCCAGCAGCGGAAGGACCGGGACTCTCCCGTCTGAAGCTTTCTTT	CASSGRTGTLPSEAFF
.	TRBV10-3	.	TRBJ2-1	TGTGCCATCAGGGAGCGAACGAGCTCCTACAATGAGCAGTTCTTC	CAIRERTSSYNEQFF
TRBD1	TRBV14	few	TRBJ1-5	TGTGCCAGCAGCCCCCAACCCGCGGACAGGATCCTTAATCAGCCCCAGCATTTT	CASSPQPADRILNQPQHF
.	TRBV4-3	.	TRBJ2-2	TGCGCCAGCAGCCACTCGGAGGCGGCCGGGGAGCTGTTTTTT	CASSHSEAAGELFF
TRBD1	TRBV5-4	.	TRBJ2-2	TGTGCCAGCAGCCTCCGGGACAGGGGGCTAGGAGAGCTGTTTTTT	CASSLRDRGLGELFF
TRBD2	TRBV4-3	.	TRBJ2-1	TGCGCCAGCAGCCACCCTCCTAGCGGGGGGGCAGACGAGCAGTTCTTC	CASSHPPSGGADEQFF
.	TRBV7-8	once	TRBJ1-2	TGTGCCAGCAGCTTAAGGCGCCGGGATGGCTACACCTTC	CASSLRRRDGYTF
.	TRBV18	.	TRBJ1-6	TGTGCCAGCTCACAGGACAGTTATAATTCACCCCTCCACTTT	CASSQDSYNSPLHF
TRBD1	TRBV19	.	TRBJ2-5	TGTGCCAGTAGTATAGATTCGGGACAGGGAGAGACCCAGTACTTC	CASSIDSGQGETQYF
.	TRBV19	.	TRBJ1-1	TGTGCCAGTAGTATAAGAGGGCCAGACCTTCTCTTCAACACTGAAGCTTTCTTT	CASSIRGPDLLFNTEAFF
TRBD1	TRBV5-8	.	TRBJ1-6	TGTGCCAGCAGCTTGGACAGGGGACTCATGAATTCACCCCTCCACTTT	CASSLDRGLMNSPLHF
TRBD1	TRBV13	.	TRBJ1-2	TGTGCCAGCAGCGAGCGGGACAGGGGGCGACTCTATGGCTACACCTTC	CASSERDRGRLYGYTF
TRBD2	TRBV5-4	.	TRBJ2-5	TGTGCCAGCAGCTTGGAGGGAGGGCGAGAGACCCAGTACTTC	CASSLEGGRETQYF
.	TRBV15	.	TRBJ1-2	TGTGCCACCAGCAGAGAAAACGAGGGCCCTCTGGGCTACACCTTC	CATSRENEGPLGYTF
.	TRBV7-2	.	TRBJ2-5	TGTGCCAGCCTCCGGGGACTTAAAGAGACCCAGTACTTC	CASLRGLKETQYF
TRBD1	TRBV18	.	TRBJ1-5	TGTGCCAGCTCTCTACAGGGGCGAAATCAGCCCCAGCATTTT	CASSLQGRNQPQHF
TRBD2	TRBV10-2	.	TRBJ2-1	TGCGCCAGCAAATCCGGGACTAGCGGGGGCAATGAGCAGTTCTTC	CASKSGTSGGNEQFF
TRBD1	TRBV5-1	.	TRBJ1-1	TGCGCCAGCAGCCCGGGACAGTCGAACACTGAAGCTTTCTTT	CASSPGQSNTEAFF
.	TRBV5-1	.	TRBJ2-3	TGCGCCAGCAAGGAGGGCACAGATACGCAGTATTTT	CASKEGTDTQYF
.	TRBV14	few	TRBJ2-2	TGTGCCAGCAGCCGAATAGCGGTTCGGAACACCGGGGAGCTGTTTTTT	CASSRIAVRNTGELFF
TRBD2	TRBV6-1	.	TRBJ2-7	TGTGCCAGCAGTGAAGTACAGACTAGCTTCTACGAGCAGTACTTC	CASSEVQTSFYEQYF
.	TRBV5-4	.	TRBJ1-5	TGTGCCAGCAGCTTGGCCCCGGGAGGCAATCAGCCCCAGCATTTT	CASSLAPGGNQPQHF
TRBD1	TRBV4-3	.	TRBJ1-5	TGCGCCAGCAGCCCCGGGACAGGGATCAATCAGCCCCAGCATTTT	CASSPGTGINQPQHF
.	TRBV9	.	TRBJ2-3	TGTGCCAGCAGCGTAGAGGCGGGGACGATCACAGATACGCAGTATTTT	CASSVEAGTITDTQYF
.	TRBV19	.	TRBJ1-1	TGTGCCAGTAGTACTCAACAGGGCCGAGCTTTCTTT	CASSTQQGRAFF
.	TRBV7-2	.	TRBJ1-2	TGTGCCAGCAGCCCCCAGGGGTATGGCTACACCTTC	CASSPQGYGYTF
.	TRBV6-5	.	TRBJ1-1	TGTGCCAGCAGTCACTACCCCAGTTCGGGGAACACTGAAGCTTTCTTT	CASSHYPSSGNTEAFF
.	TRBV7-3	.	TRBJ1-1	TGTGCCAGCAGGTCGATCGGGAACACTGAAGCTTTCTTT	CASRSIGNTEAFF
TRBD1	TRBV4-3	.	TRBJ2-3	TGCGCCAGCAGCCTGACAGGGTTCCCAGATACGCAGTATTTT	CASSLTGFPDTQYF
.	TRBV4-1	.	TRBJ1-2	TGCGCCAGCAGCCAAGGGCCGTCGAGGGTAAGGGATGGCTACACCTTC	CASSQGPSRVRDGYTF
TRBD2	TRBV7-7	.	TRBJ2-5	TGTGCTAGCAGCTTAGGGGGACGGGGGGGCCCCCAAGAGACCCAGTACTTC	CASSLGGRGGPQETQYF
TRBD1	TRBV19	.	TRBJ1-1	TGTGCCAGTAGTATGCGGGACAGTGAAGCTTTCTTT	CASSMRDSEAFF
TRBD1	TRBV7-9	once	TRBJ1-6	TGTGCCAGCAGCATCCGGGACAGCAATTCACCCCTCCACTTT	CASSIRDSNSPLHF
TRBD1	TRBV19	.	TRBJ1-1	TGTGCCAGTAGTAGGACAGGCGTGAACACTGAAGCTTTCTTT	CASSRTGVNTEAFF
.	TRBV5-4	.	TRBJ2-5	TGTGCCAGCAGCTCAGGACAGTATCAAGAGACCCAGTACTTC	CASSSGQYQETQYF
.	TRBV6-5	.	TRBJ2-7	TGTGCCACTATAGACAGCTCCTACGAGCAGTACTTC	CATIDSSYEQYF
.	TRBV7-3	.	TRBJ2-2	TGTGCCAGCAGCCAGAAGAGGGGGGAGCTGTTTTTT	CASSQKRGELFF
.	TRBV5-6	.	TRBJ1-5	TGTGCCAGCAGCTTTGGGGGTACAGGGCGAGGCCAGCCCCAGCATTTT	CASSFGGTGRGQPQHF
.	TRBV2	.	TRBJ1-2	TGTGCCAGCAGTGTAAGGGGGGGGAATGGCTACACCTTC	CASSVRGGNGYTF
.	TRBV19	few	TRBJ1-6	TGTGCCAGTATGGGTGGCGGGTATTCACCCCTCCACTTT	CASMGGGYSPLHF
TRBD1	TRBV19	.	TRBJ2-5	TGTGCCAGTAGTACGTTCAGGGGGCGCATCGGGACCCAGTACTTC	CASSTFRGRIGTQYF
TRBD2	TRBV4-1	.	TRBJ2-3	TGCGCCAGCAGCCAATTTATAGCGGGGGGGACAGATACGCAGTATTTT	CASSQFIAGGTDTQYF
.	TRBV27	.	TRBJ1-4	TGTGCCAGCAGTCACAGGGATGCGGGTGAAAAACTGTTTTTT	CASSHRDAGEKLFF
.	TRBV6-6	.	TRBJ1-2	TGTGCCAGCCTTAAGGACATCAACTATGGCTACACCTTC	CASLKDINYGYTF
.	TRBV19	.	TRBJ2-1	TGTGCCAGTAGTATAGTACTCGCGGTCTCCTACAATGAGCAGTTCTTC	CASSIVLAVSYNEQFF
TRBD1	TRBV5-4	once	TRBJ1-1	TGTGCCAGCAGCTCCACAGGGGACTCTGAAGCTTTCTTT	CASSSTGDSEAFF
TRBD1	TRBV9	.	TRBJ2-6	TGTGCCAGCAGCACCCACACAGGGGGCAGCGCTGGGGCCAACGTCCTGACTTTC	CASSTHTGGSAGANVLTF
TRBD1	TRBV27	few	TRBJ2-1	TGTGCCAGCAGTTTATCGATTTCACAGGGGACTGAGCAGTTCTTC	CASSLSISQGTEQFF
.	TRBV5-1	.	TRBJ2-7	TGCGCCAGCAGCCCCCTGGGACTTCCGTCCTCCTACGAGCAGTACTTC	CASSPLGLPSSYEQYF
.	TRBV21-1	.	TRBJ1-5	TGTGCCAGCAGCACGACGAACGACGAGCCGGGTCAGCCCCAGCATTTT	CASSTTNDEPGQPQHF
.	TRBV5-4	.	TRBJ1-1	TGTGCCAGCAGCTCGGGACACCCGCAGAACACTGAAGCTTTCTTT	CASSSGHPQNTEAFF
.	TRBV10-3	.	TRBJ1-2	TGTGCCATCAGTGACTTTCAGGGGTGGGCTAACTATGGCTACACCTTC	CAISDFQGWANYGYTF
TRBD2	TRBV7-9	.	TRBJ2-3	TGTGCCAGCAGCTTAGTCCTTGGTAGCGGGGGGTTAGGGACAGATACGCAGTATTTT	CASSLVLGSGGLGTDTQYF
.	TRBV19	.	TRBJ2-7	TGTGCCAGTAGTCATGCGGGCGTCGAGCAGTACTTC	CASSHAGVEQYF